The next 27 T cell receptor beta chains were all read from a single sample in a study of response to subunit inactivated influenza vaccine. TCRdb re-derived calls from the RT-PCR reads in MiXCR, one entry per CDR3 protein. Among about 830,000 distinct CDR3 sequences listed, 15% to 20% were seen once. This sample comprised PBMCs from blood, obtained about 5 days after vaccination. These receptors all stem from a man aged 45-60 years who received an inactivated influenza vaccine.

This rearrangement joins TRBV20-1 to TRBJ2-3; 8 positions agree with TRBD2. The V gene's germline CDR1 is DFQATT and CDR2 SNEGSKA (reference sequence). V lost 3 bases and J lost 8; bases outside the gene matches: 10. This CDR3 has 14 residues. In DNA form, the CDR3 reads TGCAGTGCTAGCACCGGGACTAGTATCGGTACGCAGTATTTT. This gives the protein CSASTGTSIGTQYF.

This clonotype was observed a handful of times. J is TRBJ2-1 and V is TRBV30; D uncertain. The CDR3 totals 14 residues. Trimming cost V 0 bases and J 1 base, with 7 bases left between them. Germline V gene data show CDR1 as GTSNPN and CDR2 as SVGIG (reference sequence). CDR3 in DNA: TGTGCCTGGAGTGTAAGCCGATCCTACAATGAGCAGTTCTTC. It specifies CAWSVSRSYNEQFF.

J is TRBJ2-7 and V is TRBV21-1; the D segment call TRBD2 is taken from the table without a DNA check. TRBV21-1 is termed a pseudogene. CDR3 size: 20 residues. In DNA, the CDR3 is TGTGCCAGCAGCGCCCTAGCGGGACTAGCGGGAGGGCTCGACTCCTACGAGCAGTACTTC. It codes for CASSALAGLAGGLDSYEQYF.

Details on this clonotype: This may be a read error: a much more frequent sequence differs by one nucleotide. The chain joins TRBV7-8 to TRBJ1-5; unclear D gene. Trimming pared 0 bases from V and 3 bases from J, leaving 6 bases between. The CDR3 runs 14 residues. CDR1 is SGHVS, CDR2 FQNEAQ, per germline. The CDR3 region is CASSLAGYNQPQHF. DNA of the CDR3: TGTGCCAGCAGCTTAGCAGGGTACAATCAGCCCCAGCATTTT.

The chain joins TRBV12-3 or TRBV12-4 to TRBJ1-6; D call uncertain. This CDR3 is 14 amino acids long. V was cut by 5 bases and J by 3 bases, with 8 bases left in between. DNA for the CDR3: TGTGCCAGCAGTAGTCTCCTCTATAATTCACCCCTCCACTTT. It encodes CASSSLLYNSPLHF.

This clonotype was seen more than once but under ten times. The chain employs TRBV12-3 or TRBV12-4 and TRBJ2-1, with 10 bases identical to TRBD2. The J segment lost 4 bases and the V segment lost 3 bases, leaving 9 bases of the junction unmatched. The CDR3 runs to 17 residues. The CDR3 sequence is CASSFPLAGEYYNEQFF. In nucleotides, the CDR3 is TGTGCCAGCAGTTTTCCCCTAGCGGGGGAGTATTACAATGAGCAGTTCTTC.

This clonotype showed up just a few times. The chain is built from TRBV3-1 and TRBJ2-3; D may be TRBD2 (6 bases). The germline gives CDR1 LGHDT, CDR2 YNNKEL (reference sequence). This CDR3 is 17 amino acids long. V dropped 4 bases and J dropped 2 bases, with 19 bases sitting between them. The CDR3 here is CASSLSILAALTDTQYF. The CDR3 nucleotides are TGTGCCAGCAGCCTAAGTATTTTAGCGGCTCTCACAGATACGCAGTATTTT.

At least ten counts were recorded for this clonotype. The gene calls are TRBV9 and TRBJ2-4, with D tentatively TRBD1 or TRBD2 (5 bases each). Germline CDR1 is SGDLS and CDR2 is YYNGEE. The CDR3 has 17 residues. V was pared by 4 bases and J by 0 bases, with 17 bases between. The CDR3 reads CASSQKGGDRAKNIQYF. The CDR3 DNA reads TGTGCCAGCAGCCAAAAGGGTGGGGACCGAGCCAAAAACATTCAGTACTTC.

This clonotype has just a few counts. The V call is TRBV7-2, the J call TRBJ1-6; D remains unclear. The ends were cut back, 1 base at V and 9 bases at J, with 19 bases in the middle. The CDR3 loop spans 17 amino acids. The V gene's germline CDR1 is SGHTA and CDR2 FQGNSA. The CDR3 sequence is CASSLGTAGQIGSPLHF. The CDR3 DNA follows: TGTGCCAGCAGCTTAGGTACTGCCGGGCAGATAGGTTCACCCCTCCACTTT.

This clonotype was observed a handful of times. This CDR3 reads CASSQAGTGAQNQPQHF. DNA of the CDR3: TGTGCCAGCAGCCAAGCAGGAACGGGAGCTCAAAATCAGCCCCAGCATTTT. The chain employs TRBV4-2 and TRBJ1-5; D not certain. The CDR3 covers 17 residues. The germline V gene encodes CDR1 LGHNA and CDR2 YNFKEQ. The germline V and J ends were trimmed by 1 base and 4 bases, with 17 bases remaining between them.

This clonotype has a handful of counts. V gene TRBV11-2 combines with J gene TRBJ1-1; perhaps TRBD1 as D (5 bases). The CDR3 sequence is 12 residues long. The germline V gene has CDR1 SGHAT and CDR2 FQNNGV. The germline V and J ends were trimmed by 6 bases and 9 bases, with 14 bases remaining between them. For the CDR3, the DNA is TGTGCCAGCAGTAATGGGGGAGTGAAAGCTTTCTTT. It specifies CASSNGGVKAFF.

This rearrangement joins TRBV5-1 to TRBJ2-1; TRBD2 aligns across 12 bases. Germline-derived CDR1 and CDR2 are SGHRS and YFSETQ. This CDR3 region has 14 residues. The V segment lost 4 bases and the J segment 7 bases; nucleotides outside the gene matches: 3. CDR3 sequence (DNA): TGCGCCAGCAGCACCACTAGCGGGGGGAATGAGCAGTTCTTC. It translates to CASSTTSGGNEQFF.

The chain has TRBV5-1 and TRBJ2-7, with a tentative D call TRBD2 (5 bases). Germline V gene lookup returns CDR1 SGHRS and CDR2 YFSETQ. Trimming pared 0 bases from V and 2 bases from J, leaving 21 bases between. The CDR3 runs 18 residues. The CDR3, as DNA: TGCGCCAGCAGCTTGGGGCCCACCCAATCGAGGGCGCCCTACGAGCAGTACTTC. It translates to CASSLGPTQSRAPYEQYF. Looking up the rest from reference TRBV5-1 and TRBJ2-7 gives the full variable domain: KAGVTQTPRYLIKTRGQQVTLSCSPISGHRSVSWYQQTPGQGLQFLFEYFSETQRNKGNFPGRFSGRQFSNSRSEMNVSTLELGDSALYLCASSLGPTQSRAPYEQYFGPGTRLTVT.

This clonotype was found a few times. This sequence joins TRBV29-1 and TRBJ1-5; D may be TRBD1 (6 bases). This CDR3 comprises 13 residues. CDR1 is SQVTM and CDR2 is ANQGSEA in the germline V gene. V was clipped by 6 bases and J by 4 bases, with 13 bases between them. CDR3 protein: CSVEQGINQPQHF. The CDR3, as DNA: TGCAGCGTGGAGCAGGGGATTAATCAGCCCCAGCATTTT.

This clonotype was seen at least ten times. The chain carries TRBV29-1 and TRBJ2-7; D perhaps matches TRBD2 (7 bases). This CDR3 comprises 14 residues. Germline loops: CDR1 SQVTM, CDR2 ANQGSEA. Trimming stripped 7 bases from V and 3 bases from J, with 19 bases between. The CDR3 DNA follows: TGCAGCGCCGCCAGGGGAGGGCCCGTCTACGAGCAGTACTTC. Protein: CSAARGGPVYEQYF.

The V and J genes are TRBV2 and TRBJ2-3; D gene uncertain. The CDR3 contains 15 residues. Between the trimmed V and J ends, which lost 3 bases and 0 bases, there was a span of 10 bases. Germline loops: CDR1 SNHLY, CDR2 FYNNEI. This chain's CDR3 is CASSDRSSSTDTQYF. The CDR3 nucleotides read TGTGCCAGCAGTGACCGGTCCAGTAGCACAGATACGCAGTATTTT.

This clonotype was picked up a small number of times. The gene calls are TRBV5-8 and TRBJ2-2, with no clear D. The germline gives CDR1 SGHTS, CDR2 YDEGEE. The CDR3 loop spans 15 amino acids. The germline V and J ends were trimmed by 0 bases and 4 bases, with 10 bases remaining between them. This CDR3 reads CASSLVRPVTGELFF. The CDR3 DNA reads TGTGCCAGCAGCTTGGTGAGGCCCGTCACCGGGGAGCTGTTTTTT.

This CDR3 reads CSAIGAKASYEQYF. The DNA for the CDR3 is TGCAGTGCTATCGGGGCTAAGGCCTCCTACGAGCAGTACTTC. V and J are TRBV20-1 and TRBJ2-7; D is possibly TRBD1 or TRBD2 (5 bases each). CDR3 length: 14 residues. The germline gives CDR1 DFQATT, CDR2 SNEGSKA (reference sequence). V lost 4 bases and J lost 0, with 13 bases in between.

The chain is built from TRBV7-2 and TRBJ1-2, with D perhaps TRBD1 (5 bases). The V end was cut by 1 base, the J end by 8 bases, with 14 bases between. Germline lookup yields CDR1 SGHTA and CDR2 FQGNSA. The CDR3 sequence is 14 residues long. The CDR3 is CASSLGSGAGGYTF. CDR3 bases: TGTGCCAGCAGCTTAGGTTCCGGGGCCGGCGGCTACACCTTC.

This chain's CDR3 is CSAGVKETQYF. In DNA form, the CDR3 reads TGCAGTGCGGGCGTGAAAGAGACCCAGTACTTC. The V call is TRBV20-1, the J call TRBJ2-5; no firm D call. V was shortened by 6 bases and J by 3 bases, with 8 bases between the two germline ends. This CDR3 is built from 11 residues. Looked up from germline, CDR1 is DFQATT and CDR2 is SNEGSKA (reference sequence).

The chain couples TRBV5-5 to TRBJ1-6; 7 nucleotides match TRBD1. Per germline, CDR1 SGHKS and CDR2 YYEKEE (reference sequence). The CDR3 consists of 15 residues. With 6 bases clipped from V and 7 bases from J, the junction kept 10 bases outside the gene matches. CDR3 in DNA: TGTGCCAGCAACCCGTTGACAGGGTTCAATTCACCCCTCCACTTT. Amino acid sequence: CASNPLTGFNSPLHF.

This clonotype has a handful of counts. The chain combines TRBV7-9 with TRBJ1-1; no clear D. Germline CDR1 and CDR2: SEHNR and FQNEAQ (reference sequence). V lost 5 bases and J 0 bases, leaving 13 bases between the germline ends. This CDR3 spans 15 amino acids. This CDR3 reads CASSLKVTMNTEAFF. CDR3 bases: TGTGCCAGCAGCCTAAAGGTCACTATGAACACTGAAGCTTTCTTT.

This chain links TRBV6-5 with TRBJ1-5; 8 nucleotides match TRBD1. Germline-derived CDR1 and CDR2 are MNHEY and SVGAGI. The CDR3 has 14 residues. V was clipped by 6 bases and J by 4 bases; unmatched bases: 5. CDR3 amino acids: CASSYDRGNQPQHF. CDR3 DNA: TGTGCCAGCAGCTACGACAGGGGAAATCAGCCCCAGCATTTT.

The rearrangement links TRBV7-9 to TRBJ2-3, with 8 bases that match TRBD2. The CDR3 covers 13 residues. CDR1 and CDR2 (germline): SEHNR, FQNEAQ (reference sequence). The V and J ends lost 7 bases and 6 bases, in that order; junction bases with no gene match: 6. The CDR3 reads CASTQAGVDTQYF. CDR3 sequence (DNA): TGTGCCAGCACCCAAGCGGGAGTGGATACGCAGTATTTT.

Remarks on this clonotype: One end of the junction varies from germline; a read error may be responsible. V gene TRBV7-2 combines with J gene TRBJ2-6, with D possibly TRBD2 on 5 matching bases. This CDR3 is 17 amino acids long. The V gene's germline CDR1 is SGHTA and CDR2 FQGNSA. The CDR3, as DNA: TGTGCCTGCAGCTTAGCGACTCGGCTCTCTGGGGCCAACGTCCTGACTTTC. Amino acid sequence: CACSLATRLSGANVLTF. The full variable domain, completed using reference TRBV7-2 and TRBJ2-6, is GAGVSQSPSNKVTEKGKDVELRCDPISGHTALYWYRQSLGQGLEFLIYFQGNSAPDKSGLPSDRFSAERTGGSVSTLTIQRTQQEDSAVYLCACSLATRLSGANVLTFGAGSRLTVL.

Worth noting for this clonotype: A much larger clone is a single base away; this may be a read error. V gene TRBV20-1 combines with J gene TRBJ2-2, with 7 bases identical to TRBD1. CDR1 is DFQATT, CDR2 SNEGSKA, per germline (reference sequence). CDR3 size: 14 residues. The CDR3 here is CSASKTGQTGELSF. Written as DNA, the CDR3 is TGCAGTGCTAGTAAGACGGGACAGACCGGGGAGCTGTCTTTT.

This clonotype turned up a few times. The V call is TRBV6-1, the J call TRBJ2-5; perhaps TRBD2 as D (5 bases). Germline V gives CDR1 MNHNS, CDR2 SASEGT. Trimming left V 0 bases short and J 10 bases short, with 9 bases between. This CDR3 comprises 12 residues. This chain's CDR3 is CASSEAARDQYF. The DNA for the CDR3 is TGTGCCAGCAGTGAAGCGGCGAGGGACCAGTACTTC.